Below, one T cell receptor (beta chain) is given with its context. The target antigen is unknown. CDR3 size: 13 residues. Germline V gives CDR1 DFQATT, CDR2 SNEGSKA (reference sequence). V lost 0 bases and J lost 6, with 9 bases in between. A single record per CDR3 protein comes from TCRdb applying MiXCR to the RT-PCR reads. The table records 160,000 or so distinct CDR3 sequences, approximately 11% of them present only once. These data are taken from a study of response to subunit inactivated influenza vaccine. Study conclusions and caveats: Every seasonal influenza vaccination brings in few new T cells, the authors suggested.

The chain has TRBV20-1 and TRBJ2-1, with D unclear. Sequencing was performed on non-naive T cells sorted from PBMCs, taken 45 days after vaccination. The sequence was collected from a man between 45 and 60 years old who received an inactivated influenza vaccine. The CDR3 region is CSARETPTNEQFF. In DNA form, the CDR3 reads TGCAGTGCTAGAGAGACCCCGACCAATGAGCAGTTCTTC.